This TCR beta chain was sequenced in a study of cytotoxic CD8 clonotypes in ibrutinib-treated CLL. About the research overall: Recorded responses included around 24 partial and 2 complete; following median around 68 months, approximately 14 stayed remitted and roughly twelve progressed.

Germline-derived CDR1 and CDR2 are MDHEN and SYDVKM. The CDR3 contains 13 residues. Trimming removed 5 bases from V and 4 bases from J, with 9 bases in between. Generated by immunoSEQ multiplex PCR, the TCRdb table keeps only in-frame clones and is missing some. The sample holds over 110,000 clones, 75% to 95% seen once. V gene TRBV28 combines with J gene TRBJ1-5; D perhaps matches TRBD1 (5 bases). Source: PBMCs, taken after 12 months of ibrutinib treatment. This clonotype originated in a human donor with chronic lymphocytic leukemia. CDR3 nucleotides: TGTGCCAGCAGTCATGACAGAAATCAGCCCCAGCATTTT. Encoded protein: CASSHDRNQPQHF.